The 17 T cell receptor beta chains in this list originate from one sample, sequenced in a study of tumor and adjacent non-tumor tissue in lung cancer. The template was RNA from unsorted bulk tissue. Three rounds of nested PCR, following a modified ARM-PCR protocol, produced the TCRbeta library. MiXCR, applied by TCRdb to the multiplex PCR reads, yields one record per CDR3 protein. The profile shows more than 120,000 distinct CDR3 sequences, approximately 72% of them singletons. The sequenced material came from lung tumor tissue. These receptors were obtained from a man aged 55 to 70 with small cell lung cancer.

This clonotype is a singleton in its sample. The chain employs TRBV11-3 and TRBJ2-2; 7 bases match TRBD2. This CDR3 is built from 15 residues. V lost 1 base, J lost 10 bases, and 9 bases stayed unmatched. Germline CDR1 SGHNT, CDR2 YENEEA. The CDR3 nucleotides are TGTGCCAGCAGCTTAGGGTTAGCGGGCTCCGTGGAGCTGTTTTTT. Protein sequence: CASSLGLAGSVELFF.

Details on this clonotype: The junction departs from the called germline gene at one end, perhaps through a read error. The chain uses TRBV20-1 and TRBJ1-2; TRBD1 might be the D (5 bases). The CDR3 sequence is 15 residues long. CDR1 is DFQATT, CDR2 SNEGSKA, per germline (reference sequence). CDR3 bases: TGCAGTGCTAGAGTGGTCTGGACAAGGAACTATGGTTACACCTTC. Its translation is CSARVVWTRNYGYTF.

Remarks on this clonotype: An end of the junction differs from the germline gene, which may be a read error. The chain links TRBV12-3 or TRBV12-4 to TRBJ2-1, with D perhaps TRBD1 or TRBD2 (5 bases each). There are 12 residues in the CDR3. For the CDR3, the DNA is TGTGCAAGCAGTTTAGTCGGGACCCATCAGTTCTTC. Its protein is CASSLVGTHQFF.

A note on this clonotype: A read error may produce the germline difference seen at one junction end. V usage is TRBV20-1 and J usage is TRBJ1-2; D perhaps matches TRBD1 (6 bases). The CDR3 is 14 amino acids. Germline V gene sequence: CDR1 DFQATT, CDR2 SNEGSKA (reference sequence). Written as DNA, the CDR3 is TGCAGTACTAGAGTAGAGGACAGAAACTATGGCTACACCTTC. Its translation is CSTRVEDRNYGYTF.

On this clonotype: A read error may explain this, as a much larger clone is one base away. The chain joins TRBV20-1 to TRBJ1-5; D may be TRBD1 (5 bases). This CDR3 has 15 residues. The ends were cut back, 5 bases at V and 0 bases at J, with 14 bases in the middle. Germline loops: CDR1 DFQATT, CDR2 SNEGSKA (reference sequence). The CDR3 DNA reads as TGCAGTGCTGTTACAGAGGGGTATAGCAATCAGCCCCAGCATTTT. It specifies CSAVTEGYSNQPQHF.

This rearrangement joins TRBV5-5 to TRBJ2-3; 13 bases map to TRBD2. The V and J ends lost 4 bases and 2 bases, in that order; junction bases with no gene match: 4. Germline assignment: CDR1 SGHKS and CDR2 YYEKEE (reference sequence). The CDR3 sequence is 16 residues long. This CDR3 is CASSPGTSGNTDTQYF. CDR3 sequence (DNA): TGTGCCAGCAGCCCTGGGACTAGCGGGAACACAGATACGCAGTATTTT.

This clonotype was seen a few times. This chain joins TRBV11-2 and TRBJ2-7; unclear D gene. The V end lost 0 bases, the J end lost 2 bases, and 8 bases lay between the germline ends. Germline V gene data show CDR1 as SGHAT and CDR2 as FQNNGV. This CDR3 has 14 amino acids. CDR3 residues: CASSLDTRAYEQYV. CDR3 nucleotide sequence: TGTGCCAGCAGCTTAGATACAAGAGCCTACGAGCAGTACGTC.

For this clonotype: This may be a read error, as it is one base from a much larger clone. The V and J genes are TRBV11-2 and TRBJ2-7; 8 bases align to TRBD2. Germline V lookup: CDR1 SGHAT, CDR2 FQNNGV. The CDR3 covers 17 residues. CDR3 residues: CVSSFGFGSGASYEQYF. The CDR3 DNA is TGTGTCAGCAGCTTCGGATTTGGTAGCGGGGCCTCCTACGAGCAGTACTTC.

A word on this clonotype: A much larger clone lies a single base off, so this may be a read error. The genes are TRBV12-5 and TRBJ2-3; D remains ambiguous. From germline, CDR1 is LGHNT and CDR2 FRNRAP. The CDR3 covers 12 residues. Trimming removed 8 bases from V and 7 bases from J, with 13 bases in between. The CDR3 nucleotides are TGTGCTAGTCCGAACGAGGTATATACGCAGTATTTT. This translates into CASPNEVYTQYF.

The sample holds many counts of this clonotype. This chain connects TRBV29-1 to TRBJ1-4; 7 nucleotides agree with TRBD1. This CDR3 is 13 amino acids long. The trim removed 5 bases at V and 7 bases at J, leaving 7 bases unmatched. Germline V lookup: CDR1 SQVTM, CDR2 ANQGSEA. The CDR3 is CSVSGTVVEKLFF. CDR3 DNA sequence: TGCAGCGTTTCCGGGACAGTTGTTGAAAAACTGTTTTTT.

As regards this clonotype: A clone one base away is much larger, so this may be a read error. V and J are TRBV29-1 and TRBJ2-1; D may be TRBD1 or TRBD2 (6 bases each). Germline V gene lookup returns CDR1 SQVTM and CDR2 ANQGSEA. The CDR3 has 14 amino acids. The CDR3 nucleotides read TGCAGCGTTGATCGGGGGCTACCCTACAATGAGGAGTTCTTC. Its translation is CSVDRGLPYNEEFF.

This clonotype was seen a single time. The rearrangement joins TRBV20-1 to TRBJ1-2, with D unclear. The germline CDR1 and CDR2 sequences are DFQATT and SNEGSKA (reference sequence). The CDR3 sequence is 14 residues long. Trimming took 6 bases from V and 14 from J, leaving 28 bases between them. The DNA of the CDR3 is TGCAGTGCCAAGTCCGGGAGCCACCTAAGGCTCTATACCTTC. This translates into CSAKSGSHLRLYTF.

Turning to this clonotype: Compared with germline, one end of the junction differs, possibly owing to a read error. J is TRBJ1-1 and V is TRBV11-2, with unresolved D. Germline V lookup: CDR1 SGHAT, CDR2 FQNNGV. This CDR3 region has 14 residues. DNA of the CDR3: TGTGCCAGCAGCCCCGCCGCCATGAACACTGAAGCTATCTTT. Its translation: CASSPAAMNTEAIF.

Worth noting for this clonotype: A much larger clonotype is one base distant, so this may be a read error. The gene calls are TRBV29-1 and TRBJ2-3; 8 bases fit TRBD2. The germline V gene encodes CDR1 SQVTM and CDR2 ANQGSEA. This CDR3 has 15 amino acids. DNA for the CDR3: TGCAGCATTGAAGCTCAACGGGAGGGCCTCGATACGCAGTATTTT. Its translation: CSIEAQREGLDTQYF.

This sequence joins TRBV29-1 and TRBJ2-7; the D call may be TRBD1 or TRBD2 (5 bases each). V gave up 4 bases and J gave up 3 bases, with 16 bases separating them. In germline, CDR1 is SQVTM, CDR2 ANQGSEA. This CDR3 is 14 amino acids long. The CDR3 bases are TGCAGCGTTGCGCTTGGGACGTCCAACTACGAGCAGTACTTC. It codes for CSVALGTSNYEQYF.

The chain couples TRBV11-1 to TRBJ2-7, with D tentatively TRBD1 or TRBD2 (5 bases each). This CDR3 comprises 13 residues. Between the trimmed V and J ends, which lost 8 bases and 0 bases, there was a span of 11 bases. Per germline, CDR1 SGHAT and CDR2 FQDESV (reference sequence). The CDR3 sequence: CASLGGPSYEQYV. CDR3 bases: TGTGCCAGCCTTGGGGGACCCTCCTACGAGCAGTACGTC.

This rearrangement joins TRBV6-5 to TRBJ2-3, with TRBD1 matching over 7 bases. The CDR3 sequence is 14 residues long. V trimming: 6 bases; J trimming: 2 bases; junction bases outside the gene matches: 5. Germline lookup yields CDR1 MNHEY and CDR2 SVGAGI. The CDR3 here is CASRTGPSTDTQYF. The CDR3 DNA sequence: TGTGCCAGCAGGACAGGGCCCTCCACAGATACGCAGTATTTT.